Described below is a single T cell receptor (beta chain) sequence and its context. What it binds is not known. TCRdb's copy holds only in-frame clones and misses some; the assay was immunoSEQ multiplex PCR. The sample has tens of thousands of clones, 86% seen once. The data are from a study of cytotoxic CD8 clonotypes in ibrutinib-treated CLL. Study-level results: Starting clonality was above that of age-matched healthy donors and tracked circulating CD8+ T-cell counts.

Trimming took 0 bases from V and 3 from J, leaving 8 bases between them. Per germline, CDR1 SGHRS and CDR2 YFSETQ. The CDR3 covers 14 residues. The source material was PBMCs, sampled before ibrutinib treatment. The clonotype was recovered from a human donor with chronic lymphocytic leukemia. The chain links TRBV5-1 to TRBJ2-3; no firm D call. CDR3 in amino acids: CASSLASVTDTQYF. In DNA, the CDR3 is TGCGCCAGCAGCTTGGCCTCGGTGACAGATACGCAGTATTTT. Full variable domain (remainder filled in from reference TRBV5-1 and TRBJ2-3): KAGVTQTPRYLIKTRGQQVTLSCSPISGHRSVSWYQQTPGQGLQFLFEYFSETQRNKGNFPGRFSGRQFSNSRSEMNVSTLELGDSALYLCASSLASVTDTQYFGPGTRLTVL.